These 26 T cell receptor beta chains came from one sample sequenced in a study of blood T cell repertoires in COVID-19. Profiling relied on immunoSEQ multiplex PCR, and the TCRdb table lists in-frame clones only, not all of them. The sample shows 100,000 to 120,000 clones, over 75% of them seen only once. Sequences were obtained from peripheral blood. Receptor source: a man in his forties or fifties with acute or convalescent COVID-19.

The V call is TRBV19, the J call TRBJ1-3; D call uncertain. CDR3 length: 14 residues. V shed 1 base and J shed 8 bases, with 12 bases lying between them. Germline V gene lookup returns CDR1 LNHDA and CDR2 SQIVND (reference sequence). The DNA for the CDR3 is TGTGCCAGTAGTATAGGTCCGGAGGTGGACACCATATATTTT. This gives the protein CASSIGPEVDTIYF.

The chain has TRBV24-1 and TRBJ2-1, with 7 bases aligning to TRBD2. J gave up 7 bases and V 2 bases, and 10 bases lay outside the gene matches. Germline loops: CDR1 KGHDR, CDR2 SFDVKD. CDR3 length: 16 amino acids. In DNA, the CDR3 is TGTGCCACCAGTGATTCTAAGCGGGGCCCGAGGAATGAGCAGTTCTTC. Its protein product is CATSDSKRGPRNEQFF.

The V and J genes are TRBV6-6 and TRBJ1-2; 8 bases are shared with TRBD1. CDR3 length equals 13 residues. The V and J ends lost 5 bases and 8 bases, in that order; junction bases with no gene match: 7. CDR1 is MNHNY and CDR2 is SVGAGI in the germline V gene (reference sequence). CDR3 DNA: TGTGCCAGCAGTCTCGGACAGGGTGACGGCTACACCTTC. This gives the protein CASSLGQGDGYTF.

Worth noting for this clone: The sample holds other DNA sequences that translate to the same CDR3. The V call is TRBV5-5, the J call TRBJ2-1, with D possibly matching TRBD2 (7 bases). With 4 bases removed from V and 5 bases from J, the gap between germline ends came to 19 bases. Looked up from germline, CDR1 is SGHKS and CDR2 is YYEKEE (reference sequence). The length of the CDR3 is 16 residues. The CDR3 nucleotides read TGTGCCAGCAGCGTCCTCCGGGGAGGGGGGGACAATGAGCAGTTCTTC. The encoded protein is CASSVLRGGGDNEQFF.

This chain joins TRBV6-5 and TRBJ2-3; 9 bases fit TRBD2. V lost 6 bases, J lost 1 base, and 2 bases stayed unmatched. From germline, CDR1 is MNHEY and CDR2 SVGAGI. The CDR3 consists of 14 residues. CDR3 in DNA: TGTGCCAGCAGATGGACTAGCGGCACAGATACGCAGTATTTT. It yields the protein CASRWTSGTDTQYF.

J is TRBJ1-2 and V is TRBV5-1; possibly TRBD1 for D (6 bases). Per the germline V gene, CDR1 is SGHRS and CDR2 is YFSETQ. Deletions cut 0 bases from V and 3 bases from J, with 15 bases between. The CDR3 contains 16 residues. The CDR3 DNA is TGCGCCAGCAGCTTGGTCTATGGGGGCCTGGACTATGGCTACACCTTC. Translating it yields CASSLVYGGLDYGYTF.

This chain uses TRBV15 with TRBJ1-2; D perhaps matches TRBD1 (5 bases). Trimming stripped 2 bases from V and 2 bases from J, with 18 bases between. Germline V lookup: CDR1 LNHNV, CDR2 YYDKDF (reference sequence). There are 17 residues in the CDR3. The CDR3 coding sequence is TGTGCCACCAGCAGACAGACAGAAGTAATATCAAACTATGGCTACACCTTC. This translates into CATSRQTEVISNYGYTF. Full variable domain (missing parts from reference TRBV15 and TRBJ1-2): DAMVIQNPRYQVTQFGKPVTLSCSQTLNHNVMYWYQQKSSQAPKLLFHYYDKDFNNEADTPDNFQSRRPNTSFCFLDIRSPGLGDTAMYLCATSRQTEVISNYGYTFGSGTRLTVV.

The chain links TRBV7-9 to TRBJ1-1; 7 bases agree with TRBD1. The V gene's germline CDR1 is SEHNR and CDR2 FQNEAQ (reference sequence). V shed 3 bases and J 1 base; nucleotides not matched to a gene: 11. The CDR3 sequence is 17 residues long. CDR3 in amino acids: CASSFWGTAKTNTEAFF. In DNA, the CDR3 is TGTGCCAGCAGCTTTTGGGGGACAGCAAAAACGAACACTGAAGCTTTCTTT.

This clone has more than one count but fewer than ten. V gene TRBV27 combines with J gene TRBJ1-2; 8 nucleotides match TRBD1. In germline, CDR1 is MNHEY, CDR2 SMNVEV (reference sequence). J lost 6 bases, V lost 5 bases, and 11 bases had no gene match. There are 15 residues in the CDR3. The chain's CDR3 is CASSPLRMTGDGYTF. The CDR3 coding sequence is TGTGCCAGCAGTCCGCTCCGTATGACAGGGGATGGCTACACCTTC.

This clone was found a few times. This CDR3 reads CASSPHQTGTRGEQYF. CDR3 nucleotide sequence: TGTGCCAGCAGCCCGCATCAAACCGGGACTAGGGGCGAGCAGTACTTC. The chain employs TRBV9 and TRBJ2-7, with 8 bases lining up with TRBD2. V shed 4 bases, J shed 6 bases, and the junction held 15 bases outside the gene matches. This CDR3 contains 16 residues. Per germline, CDR1 SGDLS and CDR2 YYNGEE.

This rearrangement joins TRBV10-1 to TRBJ1-5, with no clear D. Trimming removed 2 bases at V and 4 bases at J, with 6 bases between. CDR1 is WNHNN and CDR2 is SYGVQD in the germline V gene (reference sequence). The CDR3 consists of 13 residues. CDR3: CASSEGLNQPQHF. DNA of the CDR3: TGCGCCAGCAGTGAGGGGCTGAATCAGCCCCAGCATTTT.

The gene calls are TRBV10-3 and TRBJ2-7; D is uncertain. V lost 3 bases to trimming and J lost 4 bases, with 7 bases between them. Per the germline V gene, CDR1 is ENHRY and CDR2 is SYGVKD. This CDR3 has 12 amino acids. Here the CDR3 reads CAISEAGYEQYV. CDR3 coding DNA: TGTGCCATCAGTGAAGCAGGATACGAGCAGTACGTC.

The V call is TRBV11-2, the J call TRBJ2-7; D perhaps matches TRBD1 (6 bases). Germline V lookup: CDR1 SGHAT, CDR2 FQNNGV. Trimming removed 2 bases from V and 7 bases from J, with 15 bases in between. This CDR3 is 14 amino acids long. CDR3 protein: CASSLYLETGEQYF. CDR3 coding DNA: TGTGCCAGCAGCTTATACTTAGAGACAGGAGAGCAGTACTTC. The full variable domain, in which reference TRBV11-2 and TRBJ2-7 provide the parts outside the CDR3, is EAGVAQSPRYKIIEKRQSVAFWCNPISGHATLYWYQQILGQGPKLLIQFQNNGVVDDSQLPKDRFSAERLKGVDSTLKIQPAKLEDSAVYLCASSLYLETGEQYFGPGTRLTVT.

The V gene is TRBV28, the J gene TRBJ1-1; 9 bases agree with TRBD1. Germline CDR1 reads MDHEN; CDR2 reads SYDVKM. This CDR3 is 15 amino acids long. Germline trimming cut 9 bases from V and 5 bases from J; bases unmatched to any gene: 13. The CDR3 nucleotides read TGTGCCAGTAGGACCCCCGGGACAGGGAGTACTGAAGCTTTCTTT. Protein: CASRTPGTGSTEAFF. The variable domain in full, with the rest retrieved from reference TRBV28 and TRBJ1-1, is DVKVTQSSRYLVKRTGEKVFLECVQDMDHENMFWYRQDPGLGLRLIYFSYDVKMKEKGDIPEGYSVSREKKERFSLILESASTNQTSMYLCASRTPGTGSTEAFFGQGTRLTVV.

The V call is TRBV7-2, the J call TRBJ2-5; 8 nucleotides agree with TRBD1. The V and J ends lost 1 base and 4 bases, in that order; junction bases with no gene match: 5. CDR1 is SGHTA and CDR2 is FQGNSA in the germline V gene. The CDR3 spans 15 residues. The CDR3 protein is CASSLGPTGAETQYF. The CDR3 DNA reads TGTGCCAGCAGCTTAGGGCCGACAGGGGCAGAGACCCAGTACTTC.

This clone was found a few times. The sample holds other DNA sequences that translate to the same CDR3. The CDR3 bases are TGTGCCAGCAGTTACATGGAGGGCAATCAGCCCCAGCATTTT. It codes for CASSYMEGNQPQHF. The chain uses TRBV6-6 and TRBJ1-5; D remains unclear. CDR3 length: 14 residues. The germline V gene encodes CDR1 MNHNY and CDR2 SVGAGI (reference sequence). The V end was cut by 2 bases, the J end by 2 bases, with 7 bases between.

Notes on this clone: At one end, the junction sequence differs from germline, possibly due to a read error. The genes are TRBV4-2 and TRBJ2-3; D perhaps matches TRBD2 (6 bases). The CDR3 is 18 amino acids. The germline V gene encodes CDR1 LGHNA and CDR2 YNFKEQ. CDR3 in DNA: TGTGCCAGCAGCCAAGATATGAGTGCGGGGCAAAGCACAGGTACGCAGTATTTT. This sequence encodes CASSQDMSAGQSTGTQYF.

This clone was seen only a few times. The chain uses TRBV10-3 and TRBJ2-3, with 9 bases identical to TRBD1. The trim removed 4 bases at V and 1 base at J, leaving 3 bases unmatched. Germline V lookup: CDR1 ENHRY, CDR2 SYGVKD. The CDR3 runs 15 residues. CDR3 residues: CAISGRTGGTDTQYF. CDR3 bases: TGTGCCATCAGTGGCAGGACAGGGGGCACAGATACGCAGTATTTT.

On this clone itself: Other DNA sequences from this sample encode an identical CDR3 as well. The V call is TRBV12-3 or TRBV12-4, the J call TRBJ1-5; D is perhaps TRBD1 (5 bases). Trimming cost V 3 bases and J 7 bases, with 10 bases left between them. The CDR3 loop spans 13 amino acids. CDR3 bases: TGTGCCAGCAGTTTTGGGGGAGGGCAGCCCCAGCATTTT. It codes for CASSFGGGQPQHF.

This clone has only a few counts. The chain links TRBV2 to TRBJ2-7; TRBD2 matches at 7 bases. The V gene's germline CDR1 is SNHLY and CDR2 FYNNEI. The CDR3 is 15 amino acids. V lost 6 bases and J lost 4; bases outside the gene matches: 12. CDR3 loop: CASSPRGGVLYEQYF. As DNA, the CDR3 is TGTGCCAGCAGCCCCCGCGGGGGTGTTCTTTACGAGCAGTACTTC.

This clone occurred a few times. V gene TRBV15 combines with J gene TRBJ1-1; 7 bases map to TRBD1. The length of the CDR3 is 16 residues. J lost 3 bases, V lost 5 bases, and 12 bases had no gene match. Germline V gene lookup returns CDR1 LNHNV and CDR2 YYDKDF (reference sequence). The CDR3 region is CATSGQTGSLDTEAFF. DNA for the CDR3: TGTGCCACCAGCGGGCAGACAGGGTCTCTCGACACTGAAGCTTTCTTT.

This clone was counted only a few times. The chain joins TRBV3-1 (or the pseudogene TRBV3-2) to TRBJ1-2; a weak D match, TRBD1 (5 bases). The CDR3 runs 13 residues. Germline loops: CDR1 LGHDT, CDR2 YNNKEL (reference sequence). V gave up 5 bases and J gave up 6 bases, with 13 bases separating them. The CDR3 bases are TGTGCCAGCAGCGTACGGGGGTGGGATGGCTACACCTTC. Its translation is CASSVRGWDGYTF.

The rearrangement links TRBV2 to TRBJ1-1; D not resolved. Trimming left V 5 bases short and J 1 base short, with 8 bases between. This CDR3 spans 13 amino acids. The V gene's germline CDR1 is SNHLY and CDR2 FYNNEI. In DNA form, the CDR3 reads TGTGCCAGCAGTAAGACAACGAACACTGAAGCTTTCTTT. It yields the protein CASSKTTNTEAFF.

This clone was seen a few times. This chain joins TRBV9 and TRBJ1-3, with D uncertain. CDR1 is SGDLS, CDR2 YYNGEE, per germline. The V end was cut by 2 bases, the J end by 0 bases, with 9 bases between. CDR3 length: 15 residues. Written as DNA, the CDR3 is TGTGCCAGCAGCGTCTCACAAAGCTCTGGAAACACCATATATTTT. Protein: CASSVSQSSGNTIYF.

This clone was detected many times. J is TRBJ1-5 and V is TRBV28; D gene ambiguous. This CDR3 region has 12 residues. V gave up 5 bases and J gave up 8 bases, with 10 bases separating them. Germline V gene lookup returns CDR1 MDHEN and CDR2 SYDVKM. CDR3 DNA sequence: TGTGCCAGCAGTGACCCCGGGAAGCCCCAGCATTTT. Amino acids: CASSDPGKPQHF.

This chain connects TRBV19 to TRBJ1-5, with no clear D. The CDR3 loop spans 15 amino acids. V was trimmed by 2 bases and J by 2 bases, leaving 10 bases between them. CDR1 is LNHDA and CDR2 is SQIVND in the germline V gene (reference sequence). The CDR3 sequence: CASSIIASRNQPQHF. CDR3 nucleotide sequence: TGTGCCAGTAGTATAATAGCCAGCCGCAATCAGCCCCAGCATTTT.